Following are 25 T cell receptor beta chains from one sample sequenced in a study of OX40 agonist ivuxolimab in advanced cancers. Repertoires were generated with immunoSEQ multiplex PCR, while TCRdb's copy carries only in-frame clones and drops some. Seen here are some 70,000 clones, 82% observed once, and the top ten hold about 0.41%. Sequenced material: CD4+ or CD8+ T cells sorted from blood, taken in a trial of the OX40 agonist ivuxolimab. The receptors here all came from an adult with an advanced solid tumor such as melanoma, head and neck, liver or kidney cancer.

The CDR3 sequence: CASSRDRTSTGELFF. CDR3 sequence (DNA): TGTGCCAGCAGCCGAGACAGAACTTCCACCGGGGAGCTGTTTTTT. This chain joins TRBV7-2 and TRBJ2-2, with TRBD1 as a possible D gene (5 bases). The CDR3 consists of 15 residues. V was cut by 5 bases and J by 4 bases, with 14 bases left in between. CDR1 and CDR2 from the germline V gene are SGHTA and FQGNSA.

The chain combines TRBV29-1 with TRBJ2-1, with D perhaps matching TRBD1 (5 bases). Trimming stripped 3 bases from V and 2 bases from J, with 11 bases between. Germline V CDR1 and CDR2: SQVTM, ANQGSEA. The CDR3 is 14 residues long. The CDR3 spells CSVDVDNPYNEQFF. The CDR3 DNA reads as TGCAGCGTTGATGTGGACAATCCCTACAATGAGCAGTTCTTC.

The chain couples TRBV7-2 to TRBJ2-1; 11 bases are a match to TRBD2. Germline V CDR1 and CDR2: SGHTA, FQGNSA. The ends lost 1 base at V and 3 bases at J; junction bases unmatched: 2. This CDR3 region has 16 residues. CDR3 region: CASSLVGTSGYNEQFF. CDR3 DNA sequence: TGTGCCAGCAGCTTAGTTGGGACTAGCGGCTACAATGAGCAGTTCTTC. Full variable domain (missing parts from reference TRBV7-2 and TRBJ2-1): GAGVSQSPSNKVTEKGKDVELRCDPISGHTALYWYRQSLGQGLEFLIYFQGNSAPDKSGLPSDRFSAERTGGSVSTLTIQRTQQEDSAVYLCASSLVGTSGYNEQFFGPGTRLTVL.

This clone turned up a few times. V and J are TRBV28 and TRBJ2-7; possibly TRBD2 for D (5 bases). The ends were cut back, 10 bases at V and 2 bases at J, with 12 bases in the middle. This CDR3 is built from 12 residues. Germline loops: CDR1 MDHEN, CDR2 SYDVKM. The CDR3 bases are TGTGCCACCGCGGGTTCCACCTACGAGCAGTACGTC. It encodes CATAGSTYEQYV.

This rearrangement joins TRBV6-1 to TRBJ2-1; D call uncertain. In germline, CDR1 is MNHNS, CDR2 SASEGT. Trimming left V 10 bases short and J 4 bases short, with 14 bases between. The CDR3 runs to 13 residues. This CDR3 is CATTPYSYNEQFF. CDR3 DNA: TGTGCCACCACACCTTACTCATACAATGAGCAGTTCTTC.

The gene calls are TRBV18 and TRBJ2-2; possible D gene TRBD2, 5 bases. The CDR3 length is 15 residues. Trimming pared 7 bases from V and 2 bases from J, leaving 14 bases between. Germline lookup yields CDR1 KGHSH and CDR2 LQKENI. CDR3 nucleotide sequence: TGTGCCAGCTGTCGGACTGACCGAAACACCGGGGAGCTGTTTTTT. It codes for CASCRTDRNTGELFF.

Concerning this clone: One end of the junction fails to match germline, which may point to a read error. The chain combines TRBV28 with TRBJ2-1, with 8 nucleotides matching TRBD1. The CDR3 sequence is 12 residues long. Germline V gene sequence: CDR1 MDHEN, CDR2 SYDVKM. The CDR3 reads CASSTHRGVVVF. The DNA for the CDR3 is TGTGCCAGCAGTACCCACAGGGGGGTCGTAGTCTTC.

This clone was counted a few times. CDR3 residues: CASSWTEYNEQFF. CDR3 coding DNA: TGTGCCAGCAGCTGGACGGAATACAATGAGCAGTTCTTC. V and J are TRBV5-4 and TRBJ2-1, with D hard to call. Trimming pared 3 bases from V and 4 bases from J, leaving 8 bases between. The CDR3 is 13 amino acids. Germline CDR1 SGHNT, CDR2 YYREEE (reference sequence).

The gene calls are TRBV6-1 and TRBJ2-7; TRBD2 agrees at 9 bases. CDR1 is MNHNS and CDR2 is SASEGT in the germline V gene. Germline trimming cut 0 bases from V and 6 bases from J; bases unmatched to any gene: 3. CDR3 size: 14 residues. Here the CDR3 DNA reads TGTGCCAGCAGTGAAGCGCGGGGGGGCGGCGAGCAGTACGTC. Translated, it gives CASSEARGGGEQYV.

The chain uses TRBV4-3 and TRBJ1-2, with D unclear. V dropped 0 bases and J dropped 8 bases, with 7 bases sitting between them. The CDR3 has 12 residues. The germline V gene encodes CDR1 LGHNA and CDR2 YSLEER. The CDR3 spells CASSQDHLGYTF. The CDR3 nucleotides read TGCGCCAGCAGCCAAGATCATTTGGGCTACACCTTC.

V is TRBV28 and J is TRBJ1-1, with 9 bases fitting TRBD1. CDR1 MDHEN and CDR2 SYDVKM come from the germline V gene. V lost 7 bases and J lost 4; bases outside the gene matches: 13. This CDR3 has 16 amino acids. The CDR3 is CASNIRQGVTLTEAFF. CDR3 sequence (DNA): TGTGCCAGCAATATTCGACAGGGGGTGACCCTCACTGAAGCTTTCTTT.

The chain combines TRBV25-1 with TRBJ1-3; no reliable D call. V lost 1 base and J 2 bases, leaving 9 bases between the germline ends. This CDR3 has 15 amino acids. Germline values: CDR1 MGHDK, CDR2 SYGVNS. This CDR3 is CASSESGSPGNTIYF. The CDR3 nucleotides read TGTGCCAGCAGTGAATCGGGGAGTCCTGGAAACACCATATATTTT. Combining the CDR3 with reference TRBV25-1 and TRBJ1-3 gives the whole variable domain EADIYQTPRYLVIGTGKKITLECSQTMGHDKMYWYQQDPGMELHLIHYSYGVNSTEKGDLSSESTVSRIRTEHFPLTLESARPSHTSQYLCASSESGSPGNTIYFGEGSWLTVV.

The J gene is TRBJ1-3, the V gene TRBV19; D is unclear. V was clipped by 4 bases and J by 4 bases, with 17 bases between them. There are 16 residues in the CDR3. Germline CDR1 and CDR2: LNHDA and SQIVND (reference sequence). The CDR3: CASSKASDPRGNTIYF. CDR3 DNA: TGTGCCAGTAGTAAGGCTTCGGACCCGCGGGGAAACACCATATATTTT.

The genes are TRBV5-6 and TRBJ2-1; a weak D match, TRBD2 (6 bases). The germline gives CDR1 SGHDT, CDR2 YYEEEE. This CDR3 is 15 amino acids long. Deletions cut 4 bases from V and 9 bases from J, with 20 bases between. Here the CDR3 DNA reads TGTGCCAGCAGCCCGGGACTTTTGCGTTTGAGTGAGCAGTTCTTC. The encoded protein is CASSPGLLRLSEQFF.

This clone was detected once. The CDR3 DNA reads as TGTGCCAGCAGTTACACAGGGTCGCAGGGCTACACCTTC. Its protein product is CASSYTGSQGYTF. This chain joins TRBV28 and TRBJ1-2; a possible D gene is TRBD1 (6 bases). Trimming cost V 4 bases and J 8 bases, with 14 bases left between them. This CDR3 is built from 13 residues. The germline V gene encodes CDR1 MDHEN and CDR2 SYDVKM.

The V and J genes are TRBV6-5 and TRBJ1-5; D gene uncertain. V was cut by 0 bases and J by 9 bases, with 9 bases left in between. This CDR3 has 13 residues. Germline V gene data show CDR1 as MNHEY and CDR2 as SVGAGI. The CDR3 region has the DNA TGTGCCAGCAGTTACTCGAAAGAGCGGCCCCAGCATTTT. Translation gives CASSYSKERPQHF.

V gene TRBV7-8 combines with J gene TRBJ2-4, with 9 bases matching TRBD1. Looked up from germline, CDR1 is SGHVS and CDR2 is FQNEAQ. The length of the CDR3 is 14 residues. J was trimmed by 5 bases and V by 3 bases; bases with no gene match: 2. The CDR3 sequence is CASSFRTGENIQYF. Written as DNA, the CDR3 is TGTGCCAGCAGCTTTCGGACAGGGGAAAACATTCAGTACTTC. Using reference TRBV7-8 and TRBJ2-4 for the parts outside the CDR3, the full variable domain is GAGVSQSPRYKVAKRGQDVALRCDPISGHVSLFWYQQALGQGPEFLTYFQNEAQLDKSGLPSDRFFAERPEGSVSTLKIQRTQQEDSAVYLCASSFRTGENIQYFGAGTRLSVL.

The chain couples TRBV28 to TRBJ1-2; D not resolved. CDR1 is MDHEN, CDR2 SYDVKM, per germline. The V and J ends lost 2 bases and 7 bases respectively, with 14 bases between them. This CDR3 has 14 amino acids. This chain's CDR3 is CASSLGRGGGGYTF. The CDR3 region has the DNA TGTGCCAGCAGTTTAGGGCGGGGAGGCGGTGGCTACACCTTC.

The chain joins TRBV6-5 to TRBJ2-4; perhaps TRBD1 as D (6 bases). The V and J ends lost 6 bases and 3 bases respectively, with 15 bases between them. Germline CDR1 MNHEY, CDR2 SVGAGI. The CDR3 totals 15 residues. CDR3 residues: CASSGHRDGKNIQYF. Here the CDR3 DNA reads TGTGCCAGCAGCGGCCACAGGGACGGCAAAAACATTCAGTACTTC.

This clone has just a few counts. CDR3 protein: CASSTRGGGGTDTQYF. The CDR3 DNA reads as TGCGCCAGCAGCACCCGAGGGGGAGGCGGCACAGATACGCAGTATTTT. The chain combines TRBV5-1 with TRBJ2-3; tentatively, D is TRBD1 or TRBD2 (6 bases each). The CDR3 contains 16 residues. Between the trimmed V and J ends, which lost 4 bases and 1 base, there was a span of 16 bases. Per germline, CDR1 SGHRS and CDR2 YFSETQ.

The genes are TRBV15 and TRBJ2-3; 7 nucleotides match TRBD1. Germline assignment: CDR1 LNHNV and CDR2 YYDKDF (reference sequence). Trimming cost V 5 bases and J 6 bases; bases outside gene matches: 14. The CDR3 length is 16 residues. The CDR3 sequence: CATSQLQGIYSDTQYF. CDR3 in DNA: TGTGCCACCAGCCAACTACAGGGGATCTACTCGGATACGCAGTATTTT.

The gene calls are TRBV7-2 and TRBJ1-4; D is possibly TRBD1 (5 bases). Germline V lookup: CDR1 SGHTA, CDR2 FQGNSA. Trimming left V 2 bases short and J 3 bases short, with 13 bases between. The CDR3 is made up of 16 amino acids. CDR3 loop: CASSLPPGAANEKLFF. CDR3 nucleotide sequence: TGTGCCAGCAGCTTACCCCCCGGGGCGGCTAATGAAAAACTGTTTTTT.

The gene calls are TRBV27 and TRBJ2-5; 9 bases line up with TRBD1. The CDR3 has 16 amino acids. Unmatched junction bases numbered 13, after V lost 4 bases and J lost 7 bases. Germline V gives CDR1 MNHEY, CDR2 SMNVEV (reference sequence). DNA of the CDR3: TGTGCCAGCAGTTCCCAGGGACAGGGCACCATCAGGACCCAGTACTTC. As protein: CASSSQGQGTIRTQYF.

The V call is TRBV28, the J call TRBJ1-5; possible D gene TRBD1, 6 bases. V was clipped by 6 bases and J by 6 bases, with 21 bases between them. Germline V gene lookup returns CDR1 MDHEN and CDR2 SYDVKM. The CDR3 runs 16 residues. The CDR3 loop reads CASRFPGGAVLQPQHF. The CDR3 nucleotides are TGTGCCAGCAGATTCCCGGGGGGCGCGGTCCTTCAGCCCCAGCATTTT.

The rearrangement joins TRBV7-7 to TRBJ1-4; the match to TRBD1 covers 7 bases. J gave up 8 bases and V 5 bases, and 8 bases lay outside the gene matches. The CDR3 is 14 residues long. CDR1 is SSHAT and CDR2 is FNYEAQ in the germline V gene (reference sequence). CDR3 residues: CASSLGQRGEKLFF. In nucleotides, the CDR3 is TGTGCCAGCAGCCTGGGACAGCGGGGCGAAAAACTGTTTTTT.